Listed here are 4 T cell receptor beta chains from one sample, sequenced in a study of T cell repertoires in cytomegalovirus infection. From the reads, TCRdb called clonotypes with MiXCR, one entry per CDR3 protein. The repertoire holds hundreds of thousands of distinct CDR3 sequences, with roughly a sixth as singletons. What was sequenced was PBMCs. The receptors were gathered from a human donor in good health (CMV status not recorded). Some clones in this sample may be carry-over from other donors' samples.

CDR3 region: CSAPEDAKNIQYF. Written as DNA, the CDR3 is TGCAGTGCTCCGGAGGATGCCAAAAACATTCAGTACTTC. The chain employs TRBV20-1 and TRBJ2-4; a weak D match, TRBD2 (5 bases). Germline CDR1 DFQATT, CDR2 SNEGSKA (reference sequence). This CDR3 contains 13 residues. Deletions cut 5 bases from V and 1 base from J, with 9 bases between.

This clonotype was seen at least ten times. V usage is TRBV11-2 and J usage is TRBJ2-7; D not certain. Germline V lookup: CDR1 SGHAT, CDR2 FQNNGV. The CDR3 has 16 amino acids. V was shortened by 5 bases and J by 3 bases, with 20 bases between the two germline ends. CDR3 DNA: TGTGCCAGCAGCCCCCTGGGTGGGCCGACCTTCTACGAGCAGTACTTC. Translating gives CASSPLGGPTFYEQYF.

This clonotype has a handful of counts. The CDR3 nucleotides are TGTGCCAGCAGTTACGGGGCAGGCAATGAGCAGTTCTTC. It codes for CASSYGAGNEQFF. The chain couples TRBV6-5 to TRBJ2-1; a possible D gene is TRBD1 (5 bases). Germline CDR1 and CDR2: MNHEY and SVGAGI. CDR3 size: 13 residues. V lost 2 bases and J lost 6, with 8 bases in between.

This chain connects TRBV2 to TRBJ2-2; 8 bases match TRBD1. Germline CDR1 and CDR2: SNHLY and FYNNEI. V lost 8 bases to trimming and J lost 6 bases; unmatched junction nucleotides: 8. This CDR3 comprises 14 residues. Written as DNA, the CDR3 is TGTGCCAGCTATTCAGACAGGGGATCCGGGGAGCTGTTTTTT. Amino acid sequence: CASYSDRGSGELFF. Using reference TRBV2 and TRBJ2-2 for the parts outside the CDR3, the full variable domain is EPEVTQTPSHQVTQMGQEVILRCVPISNHLYFYWYRQILGQKVEFLVSFYNNEISEKSEIFDDQFSVERPDGSNFTLKIRSTKLEDSAMYFCASYSDRGSGELFFGEGSRLTVL.